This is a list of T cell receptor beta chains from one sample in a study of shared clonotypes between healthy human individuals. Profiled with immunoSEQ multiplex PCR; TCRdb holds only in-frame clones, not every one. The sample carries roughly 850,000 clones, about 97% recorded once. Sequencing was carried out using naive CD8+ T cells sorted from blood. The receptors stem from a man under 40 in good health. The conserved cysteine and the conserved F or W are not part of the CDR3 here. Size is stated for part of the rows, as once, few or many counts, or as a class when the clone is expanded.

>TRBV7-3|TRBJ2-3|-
ASSLSTPGLAESTDTQY
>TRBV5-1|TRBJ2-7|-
ASSELAGEIYEQY
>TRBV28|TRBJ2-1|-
ASSPPTGNQNNEQF
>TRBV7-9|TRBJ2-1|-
ASSLSAPGLARNEQF
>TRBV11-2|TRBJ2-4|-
ASSLDGAGYNQY
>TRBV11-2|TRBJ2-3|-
ASSHPVLAGASSTDTQY
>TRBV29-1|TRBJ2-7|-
SVELQGYEQY
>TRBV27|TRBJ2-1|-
ASRPPGLAEFGQF
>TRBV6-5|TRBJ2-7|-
ASSYGVAGVNYEQY
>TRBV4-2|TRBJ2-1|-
ASSQFGQSRPNEQF
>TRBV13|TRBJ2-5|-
ASSPPGWREAQETQY
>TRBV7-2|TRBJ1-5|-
ASSGGTAYSNQPQH
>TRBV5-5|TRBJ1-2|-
ASSPSTGTGYGYT
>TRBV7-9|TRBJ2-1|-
ASSLDRGLAGSNEQF
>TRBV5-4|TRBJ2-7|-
ASSFTGVFDEQY
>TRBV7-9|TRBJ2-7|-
ASSLEGAPYTSSYEQY
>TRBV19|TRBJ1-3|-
ASTSQGSTGNTIY
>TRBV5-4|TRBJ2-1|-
ASGRANYNEQF
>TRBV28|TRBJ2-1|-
ASSGGVTGYHEQF
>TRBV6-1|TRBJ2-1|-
ASLARQLNEQF
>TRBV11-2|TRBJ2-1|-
ASIPPSGGYNEQF
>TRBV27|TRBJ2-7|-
ASSLVGGQARIYEQY
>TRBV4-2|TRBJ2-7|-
ASSHGTDDSYEQY
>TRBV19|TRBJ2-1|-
ASTGQGSYNEQF
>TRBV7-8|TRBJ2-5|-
ASSLESSAQY
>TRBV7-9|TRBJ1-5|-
ASSLGGGPKVQPQH
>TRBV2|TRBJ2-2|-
ASIEATGELF
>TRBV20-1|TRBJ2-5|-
SAKVGETQY
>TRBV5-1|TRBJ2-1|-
ASSLYAAGGYNEQF
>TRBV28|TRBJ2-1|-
ASSPLGRLYEQF
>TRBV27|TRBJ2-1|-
ASSLVTSGINNEQF
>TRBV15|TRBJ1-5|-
ATSPTGGIQPQH
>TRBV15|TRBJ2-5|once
ATSGRDRGALETQY
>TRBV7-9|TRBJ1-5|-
ASSLVAGPGGNQPQH
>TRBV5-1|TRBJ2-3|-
ASSWDLTDTQY
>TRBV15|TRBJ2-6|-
ATSRDGGTGYSGANVLT
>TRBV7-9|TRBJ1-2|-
ASSFQDILNYGYT
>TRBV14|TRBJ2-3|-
ASSQAQSDTQY
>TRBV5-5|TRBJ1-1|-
ASRGGTENTEAF
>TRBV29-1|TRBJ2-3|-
SVSLAESTDTQY
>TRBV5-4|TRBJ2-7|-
ASSGFSSGSRSGPLYEQY
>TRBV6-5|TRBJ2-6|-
ATNREAGANVLT
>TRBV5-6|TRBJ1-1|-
ASSLSGKTEAF
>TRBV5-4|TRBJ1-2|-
ASSLQGSDYGYT
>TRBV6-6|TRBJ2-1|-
AGGSRVSHNEQF
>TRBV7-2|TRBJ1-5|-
ASSTWPGGNQPQH
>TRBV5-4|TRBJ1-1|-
ASSPTGPNTEAF
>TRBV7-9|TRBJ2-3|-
ASSFGTDTQY
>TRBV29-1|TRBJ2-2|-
SVEGTENTGELF
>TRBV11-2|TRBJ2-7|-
ASSLGTTYEQY
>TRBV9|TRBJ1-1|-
ASSYADLLNTEAF
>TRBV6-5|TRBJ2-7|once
ASRVGHSYEQY